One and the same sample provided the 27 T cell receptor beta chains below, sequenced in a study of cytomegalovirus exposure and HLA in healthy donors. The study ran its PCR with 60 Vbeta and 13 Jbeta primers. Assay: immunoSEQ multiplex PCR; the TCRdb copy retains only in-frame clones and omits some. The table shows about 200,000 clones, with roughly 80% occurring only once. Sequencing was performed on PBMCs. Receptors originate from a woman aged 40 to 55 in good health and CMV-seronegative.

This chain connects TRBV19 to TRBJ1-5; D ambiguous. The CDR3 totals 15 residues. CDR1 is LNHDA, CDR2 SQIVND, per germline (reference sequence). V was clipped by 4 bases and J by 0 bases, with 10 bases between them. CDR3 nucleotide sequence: TGTGCCAGTAGTAGCGACAAACTTAGCAATCAGCCCCAGCATTTT. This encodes CASSSDKLSNQPQHF.

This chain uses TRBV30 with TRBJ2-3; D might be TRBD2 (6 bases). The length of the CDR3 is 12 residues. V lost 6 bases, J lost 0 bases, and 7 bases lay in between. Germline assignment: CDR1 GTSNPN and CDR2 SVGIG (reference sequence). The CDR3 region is CACAGSTDTQYF. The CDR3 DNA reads TGTGCCTGTGCGGGGAGCACAGATACGCAGTATTTT.

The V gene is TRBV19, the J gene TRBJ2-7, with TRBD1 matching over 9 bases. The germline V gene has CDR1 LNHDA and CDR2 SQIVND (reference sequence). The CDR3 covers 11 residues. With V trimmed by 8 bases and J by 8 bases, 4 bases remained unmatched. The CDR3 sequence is CASGDRAKQYF. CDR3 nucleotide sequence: TGTGCCAGTGGGGACAGGGCGAAGCAGTACTTC. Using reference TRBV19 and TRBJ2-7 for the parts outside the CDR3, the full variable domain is DGGITQSPKYLFRKEGQNVTLSCEQNLNHDAMYWYRQDPGQGLRLIYYSQIVNDFQKGDIAEGYSVSREKKESFPLTVTSAQKNPTAFYLCASGDRAKQYFGPGTRLTVT.

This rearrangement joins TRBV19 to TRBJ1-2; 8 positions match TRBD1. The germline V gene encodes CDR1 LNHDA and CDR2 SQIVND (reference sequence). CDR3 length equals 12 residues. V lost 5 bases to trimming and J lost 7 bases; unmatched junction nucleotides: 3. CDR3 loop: CASSLTGGGYTF. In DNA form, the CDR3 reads TGTGCCAGTAGTCTAACAGGGGGTGGCTACACCTTC.

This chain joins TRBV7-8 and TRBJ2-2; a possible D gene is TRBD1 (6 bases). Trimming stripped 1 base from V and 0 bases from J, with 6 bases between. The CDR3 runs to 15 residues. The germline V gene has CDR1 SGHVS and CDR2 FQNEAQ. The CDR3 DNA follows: TGTGCCAGCAGCTTAGGGACAGCGAACACCGGGGAGCTGTTTTTT. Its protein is CASSLGTANTGELFF.

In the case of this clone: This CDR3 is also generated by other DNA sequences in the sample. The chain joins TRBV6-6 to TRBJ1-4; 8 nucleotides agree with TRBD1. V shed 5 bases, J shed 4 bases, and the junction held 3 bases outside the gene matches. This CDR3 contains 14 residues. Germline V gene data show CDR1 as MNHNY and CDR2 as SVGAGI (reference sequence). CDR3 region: CASSRQGINEKLFF. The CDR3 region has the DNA TGTGCCAGCAGTAGACAGGGGATTAATGAAAAACTGTTTTTT.

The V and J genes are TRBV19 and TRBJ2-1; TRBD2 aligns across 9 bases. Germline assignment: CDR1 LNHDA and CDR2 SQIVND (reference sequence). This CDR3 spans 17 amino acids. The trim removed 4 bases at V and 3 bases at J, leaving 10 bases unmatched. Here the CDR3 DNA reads TGTGCCAGTAGTACTGGACTAGCGCCCATTCTCTACAATGAGCAGTTCTTC. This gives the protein CASSTGLAPILYNEQFF.

The CDR3 DNA sequence: TGTGCCAGCAGCCAGGGACAGGGGACCTCCCTTTACGAGCAGTACTTC. Protein sequence: CASSQGQGTSLYEQYF. The chain is built from TRBV4-2 and TRBJ2-7; 10 bases match TRBD1. The V segment lost 3 bases and the J segment 4 bases; nucleotides outside the gene matches: 9. The CDR3 extends over 16 amino acids. Germline CDR1 LGHNA, CDR2 YNFKEQ.

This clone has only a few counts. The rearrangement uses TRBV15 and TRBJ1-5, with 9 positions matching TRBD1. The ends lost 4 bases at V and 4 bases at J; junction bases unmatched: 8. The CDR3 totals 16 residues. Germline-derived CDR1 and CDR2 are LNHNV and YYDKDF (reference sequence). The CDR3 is CATSTLRQGGNQPQHF. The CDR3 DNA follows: TGTGCCACCAGCACCTTAAGACAGGGGGGGAATCAGCCCCAGCATTTT.

The CDR3 loop reads CASSVAGGVEQYF. DNA for the CDR3: TGTGCCAGCAGCGTAGCTGGCGGGGTCGAGCAGTACTTC. The rearrangement uses TRBV9 and TRBJ2-7, with TRBD2 as a possible D gene (6 bases). Trimming stripped 0 bases from V and 6 bases from J, with 10 bases between. Germline V gene sequence: CDR1 SGDLS, CDR2 YYNGEE. CDR3 size: 13 residues.

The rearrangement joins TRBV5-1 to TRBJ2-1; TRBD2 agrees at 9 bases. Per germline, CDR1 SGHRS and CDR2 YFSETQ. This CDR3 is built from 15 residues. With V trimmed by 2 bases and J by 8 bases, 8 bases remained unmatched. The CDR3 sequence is CASSFGGRAGYEQFF. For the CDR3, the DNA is TGCGCCAGCAGCTTCGGCGGGAGGGCCGGGTATGAGCAGTTCTTC.

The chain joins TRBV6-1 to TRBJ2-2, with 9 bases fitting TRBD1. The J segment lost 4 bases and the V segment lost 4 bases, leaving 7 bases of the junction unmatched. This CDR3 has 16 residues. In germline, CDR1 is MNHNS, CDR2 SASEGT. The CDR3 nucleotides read TGTGCCAGCAGTGGATACAGGGGGCAGAGCACCGGGGAGCTGTTTTTT. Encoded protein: CASSGYRGQSTGELFF.

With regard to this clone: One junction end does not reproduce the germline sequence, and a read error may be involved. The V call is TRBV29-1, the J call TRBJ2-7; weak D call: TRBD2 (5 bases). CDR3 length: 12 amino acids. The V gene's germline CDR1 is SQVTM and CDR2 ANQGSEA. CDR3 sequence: CSVKGPYNERFF. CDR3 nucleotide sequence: TGCAGCGTTAAGGGCCCCTACAATGAGCGGTTCTTC.

CDR3 region: CAGVLSLDYGTPIYEQYF. CDR3 nucleotides: TGTGCCGGAGTCCTTTCCCTCGACTACGGGACACCCATCTACGAGCAGTACTTC. The chain recombines TRBV19 with TRBJ2-7; tentative D call: TRBD1 (6 bases). The V gene lost 11 bases and the J gene lost 3 bases, with 32 bases spanning the gap. The CDR3 is 18 amino acids. CDR1 and CDR2 from the germline V gene are LNHDA and SQIVND (reference sequence).

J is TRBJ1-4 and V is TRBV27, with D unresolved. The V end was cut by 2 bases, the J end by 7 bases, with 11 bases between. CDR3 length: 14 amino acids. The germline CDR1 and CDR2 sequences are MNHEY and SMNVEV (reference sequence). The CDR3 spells CASSLSRSGEKLFF. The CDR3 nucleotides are TGTGCCAGCAGTTTAAGTAGGTCGGGTGAAAAACTGTTTTTT.

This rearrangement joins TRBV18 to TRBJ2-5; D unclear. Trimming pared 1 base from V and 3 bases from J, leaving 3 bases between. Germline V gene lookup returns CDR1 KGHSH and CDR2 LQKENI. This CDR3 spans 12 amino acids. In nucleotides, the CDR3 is TGTGCCAGCTCACCACTAAAAGAGACCCAGTACTTC. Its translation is CASSPLKETQYF. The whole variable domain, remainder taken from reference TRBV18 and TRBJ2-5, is NAGVMQNPRHLVRRRGQEARLRCSPMKGHSHVYWYRQLPEEGLKFMVYLQKENIIDESGMPKERFSAEFPKEGPSILRIQQVVRGDSAAYFCASSPLKETQYFGPGTRLLVL.

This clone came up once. The CDR3 DNA reads as TGCGCCAGCAGCCCACGGGACAGGGGGTCCAACGAGCAGTACTTC. This translates into CASSPRDRGSNEQYF. The J gene is TRBJ2-7, the V gene TRBV5-1, with TRBD1 matching 11 bases. With 4 bases clipped from V and 5 bases from J, the junction kept 8 bases outside the gene matches. Germline lookup yields CDR1 SGHRS and CDR2 YFSETQ. The CDR3 totals 15 residues. The full variable domain, completed using reference TRBV5-1 and TRBJ2-7, is KAGVTQTPRYLIKTRGQQVTLSCSPISGHRSVSWYQQTPGQGLQFLFEYFSETQRNKGNFPGRFSGRQFSNSRSEMNVSTLELGDSALYLCASSPRDRGSNEQYFGPGTRLTVT.

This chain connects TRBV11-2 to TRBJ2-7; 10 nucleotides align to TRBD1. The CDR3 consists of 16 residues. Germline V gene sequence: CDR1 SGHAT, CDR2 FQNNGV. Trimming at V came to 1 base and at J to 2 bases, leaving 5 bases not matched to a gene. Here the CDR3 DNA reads TGTGCCAGCAGCTTAGTGGGACAGGGGAGAGCCTACGAGCAGTACTTC. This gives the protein CASSLVGQGRAYEQYF.

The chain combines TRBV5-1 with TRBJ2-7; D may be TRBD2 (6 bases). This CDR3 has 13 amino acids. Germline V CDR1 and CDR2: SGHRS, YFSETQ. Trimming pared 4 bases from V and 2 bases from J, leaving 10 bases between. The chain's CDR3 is CASSPGLTYEQYF. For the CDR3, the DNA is TGCGCCAGCAGCCCGGGACTCACCTACGAGCAGTACTTC.

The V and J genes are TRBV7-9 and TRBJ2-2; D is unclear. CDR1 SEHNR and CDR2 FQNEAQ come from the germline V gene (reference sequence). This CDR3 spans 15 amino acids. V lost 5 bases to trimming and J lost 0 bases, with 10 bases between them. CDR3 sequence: CASSHTVANTGELFF. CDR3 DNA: TGTGCCAGCAGCCACACAGTCGCGAACACCGGGGAGCTGTTTTTT.

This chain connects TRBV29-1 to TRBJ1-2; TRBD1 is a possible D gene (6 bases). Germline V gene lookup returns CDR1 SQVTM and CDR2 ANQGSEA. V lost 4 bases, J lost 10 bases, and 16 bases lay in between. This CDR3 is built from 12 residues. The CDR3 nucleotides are TGCAGCGTTGTCGGGACATCGGTGTCCTACACCTTC. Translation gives CSVVGTSVSYTF.

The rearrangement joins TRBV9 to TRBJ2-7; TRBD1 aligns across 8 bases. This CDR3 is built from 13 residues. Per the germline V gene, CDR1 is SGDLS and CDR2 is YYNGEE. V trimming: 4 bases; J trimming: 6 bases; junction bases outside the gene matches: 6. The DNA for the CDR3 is TGTGCCAGCAGCCAGGGACAGGCTGGCGAGCAGTACTTC. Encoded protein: CASSQGQAGEQYF.

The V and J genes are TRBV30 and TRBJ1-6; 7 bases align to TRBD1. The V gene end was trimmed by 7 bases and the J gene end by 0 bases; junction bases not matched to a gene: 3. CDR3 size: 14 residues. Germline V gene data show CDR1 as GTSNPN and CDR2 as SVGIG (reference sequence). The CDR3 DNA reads TGTGCCTTCCAGGGGGGCTCCTATAATTCACCCCTCCACTTT. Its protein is CAFQGGSYNSPLHF.

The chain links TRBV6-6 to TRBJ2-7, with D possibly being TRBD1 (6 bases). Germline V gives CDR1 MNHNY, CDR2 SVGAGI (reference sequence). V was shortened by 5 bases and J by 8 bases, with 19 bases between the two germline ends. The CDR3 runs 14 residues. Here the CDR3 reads CASSPTGHLPQQYF. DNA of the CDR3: TGTGCCAGCAGTCCAACGGGACACTTGCCCCAGCAGTACTTC.

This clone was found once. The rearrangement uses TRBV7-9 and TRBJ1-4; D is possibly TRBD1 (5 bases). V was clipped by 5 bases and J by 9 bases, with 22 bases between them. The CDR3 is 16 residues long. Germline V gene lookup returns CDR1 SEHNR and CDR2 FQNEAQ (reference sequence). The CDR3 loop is CASSRNIRDFPKKLFF. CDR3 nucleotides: TGTGCCAGCAGCCGGAACATCAGGGATTTTCCGAAAAAACTGTTTTTT.

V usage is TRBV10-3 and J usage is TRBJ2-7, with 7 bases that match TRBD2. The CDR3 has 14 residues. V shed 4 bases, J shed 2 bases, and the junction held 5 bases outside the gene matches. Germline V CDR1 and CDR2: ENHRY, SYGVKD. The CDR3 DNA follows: TGTGCCATCAGTGGGGAGGGCCTCACCTACGAGCAGTACTTC. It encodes CAISGEGLTYEQYF.

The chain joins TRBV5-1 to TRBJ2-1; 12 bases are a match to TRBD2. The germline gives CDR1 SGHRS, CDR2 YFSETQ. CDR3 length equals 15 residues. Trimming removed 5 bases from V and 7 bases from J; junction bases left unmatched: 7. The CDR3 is CASRLRTSGTNEQFF. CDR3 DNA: TGCGCCAGCAGGCTTAGGACTAGCGGGACGAATGAGCAGTTCTTC.